This passage covers 27 T cell receptor beta chains from one sample sequenced in a study of cytomegalovirus exposure and HLA in healthy donors. 13 Jbeta primers and 60 Vbeta primers were used for the PCR. Assay: immunoSEQ multiplex PCR; the TCRdb copy retains only in-frame clones and omits some. The sample records 100,000 to 150,000 clones, 78% being singletons. The source material was PBMCs. These receptors were collected from a young man in good health and CMV-seropositive.

The chain uses TRBV19 and TRBJ2-7; 8 nucleotides align to TRBD2. The CDR3 sequence is 14 residues long. The V segment lost 9 bases and the J segment 3 bases; nucleotides outside the gene matches: 10. Germline lookup yields CDR1 LNHDA and CDR2 SQIVND (reference sequence). The DNA of the CDR3 is TGTGCCAGCCGTAAAGCGGGAGATCTCTACGAGCAGTACTTC. Translating it yields CASRKAGDLYEQYF.

The chain carries TRBV20-1 and TRBJ2-1; a possible D gene is TRBD2 (6 bases). This CDR3 spans 11 amino acids. Germline CDR1 and CDR2: DFQATT and SNEGSKA (reference sequence). V lost 3 bases and J 7 bases, leaving 7 bases between the germline ends. CDR3 in amino acids: CSASGLNEQFF. The DNA for the CDR3 is TGCAGTGCTAGCGGACTAAATGAGCAGTTCTTC.

The chain joins TRBV27 to TRBJ1-1, with D perhaps matching TRBD1 (6 bases). The CDR3 loop spans 15 amino acids. The germline CDR1 and CDR2 sequences are MNHEY and SMNVEV (reference sequence). V lost 6 bases and J 6 bases, leaving 20 bases between the germline ends. CDR3 residues: CASRGPGGGAAEAFF. Here the CDR3 DNA reads TGTGCCAGCAGGGGTCCTGGGGGGGGCGCGGCTGAAGCTTTCTTT.

This clone was counted a few times. The chain recombines TRBV10-2 with TRBJ2-7, with 7 nucleotides matching TRBD2. V lost 6 bases to trimming and J lost 0 bases; unmatched junction nucleotides: 11. The CDR3 consists of 16 residues. The germline V gene encodes CDR1 WSHSY and CDR2 SAAADI. DNA for the CDR3: TGCGCCAGCAGCGATCTAGCGGCCCAGCCCTCCTACGAGCAGTACTTC. Translated: CASSDLAAQPSYEQYF.

About this clone itself: The junction and the germline gene differ at one end; a read error may be behind it. The chain joins TRBV11-3 to TRBJ2-1; perhaps TRBD1 as D (6 bases). CDR1 is SGHNT, CDR2 YENEEA, per germline. This CDR3 spans 12 amino acids. The CDR3 region is CASSLSGELTVF. CDR3 coding DNA: TGTGCCAGCAGCTTATCAGGGGAACTAACGGTCTTC. The whole variable domain, remainder taken from reference TRBV11-3 and TRBJ2-1, is EAGVVQSPRYKIIEKKQPVAFWCNPISGHNTLYWYLQNLGQGPELLIRYENEEAVDDSQLPKDRFSAERLKGVDSTLKIQPAELGDSAVYLCASSLSGELTVFGPGTRLTVL.

The chain links TRBV9 to TRBJ1-1, with TRBD1 matching 9 bases. With V trimmed by 5 bases and J by 10 bases, 9 bases remained unmatched. Germline lookup yields CDR1 SGDLS and CDR2 YYNGEE. The CDR3 contains 13 residues. The CDR3 DNA sequence: TGTGCCAGCAGTGACGGGACAGGGAACAGAGCTTTCTTT. Translating it yields CASSDGTGNRAFF.

The rearrangement links TRBV11-2 to TRBJ2-7, with TRBD2 matching over 10 bases. This CDR3 contains 16 residues. The V gene's germline CDR1 is SGHAT and CDR2 FQNNGV. The V gene end was trimmed by 1 base and the J gene end by 2 bases; junction bases not matched to a gene: 5. The CDR3 here is CASSLARTSGTYEQYF. The CDR3 coding sequence is TGTGCCAGCAGCTTAGCACGGACTAGCGGAACCTACGAGCAGTACTTC. The variable domain in full, with the rest retrieved from reference TRBV11-2 and TRBJ2-7, is EAGVAQSPRYKIIEKRQSVAFWCNPISGHATLYWYQQILGQGPKLLIQFQNNGVVDDSQLPKDRFSAERLKGVDSTLKIQPAKLEDSAVYLCASSLARTSGTYEQYFGPGTRLTVT.

This chain links TRBV30 with TRBJ2-2, with D maybe TRBD2 (6 bases). Germline V gene lookup returns CDR1 GTSNPN and CDR2 SVGIG (reference sequence). This CDR3 has 13 amino acids. V dropped 7 bases and J dropped 1 base, with 10 bases sitting between them. CDR3 bases: TGTGCCTTGTCGGGGGTGAACACCGGGGAGCTGTTTTTT. Translated, it gives CALSGVNTGELFF.

This clone was seen a single time. This chain uses TRBV7-9 with TRBJ2-1; D uncertain. With 4 bases removed from V and 0 bases from J, the gap between germline ends came to 7 bases. The CDR3 extends over 14 amino acids. Germline CDR1 reads SEHNR; CDR2 reads FQNEAQ (reference sequence). The CDR3, as DNA: TGTGCCAGCAGCTCCGCAGGCTCCTACAATGAGCAGTTCTTC. Amino acid sequence: CASSSAGSYNEQFF.

This sequence joins TRBV6-5 and TRBJ2-7; 7 nucleotides match TRBD2. Looked up from germline, CDR1 is MNHEY and CDR2 is SVGAGI. With 0 bases clipped from V and 11 bases from J, the junction kept 7 bases outside the gene matches. This CDR3 has 13 amino acids. CDR3 in DNA: TGTGCCAGCAGTTACTCGATGCGGGCGGGAGAGTACTTC. The encoded protein is CASSYSMRAGEYF.

CDR3 amino acids: CASSLTGTDERTGYTF. In nucleotides, the CDR3 is TGTGCCAGCAGCTTAACCGGGACAGACGAACGAACTGGCTACACCTTC. The chain uses TRBV7-3 and TRBJ1-2; 7 nucleotides line up with TRBD1. The V gene's germline CDR1 is SGHTA and CDR2 FQGTGA. V lost 0 bases, J lost 7 bases, and 11 bases stayed unmatched. This CDR3 is 16 amino acids long.

This clone was detected a few times. J is TRBJ1-2 and V is TRBV27; TRBD1 aligns across 9 bases. CDR3 length equals 13 residues. Germline assignment: CDR1 MNHEY and CDR2 SMNVEV (reference sequence). V lost 7 bases to trimming and J lost 6 bases; unmatched junction nucleotides: 6. DNA for the CDR3: TGTGCCAGCAAGCGGGACAGGGTAGATGGCTACACCTTC. The encoded protein is CASKRDRVDGYTF.

This chain joins TRBV28 and TRBJ1-2; D possibly corresponds to TRBD1 (5 bases). The CDR3 contains 15 residues. The germline V gene encodes CDR1 MDHEN and CDR2 SYDVKM. Trimming shortened V by 2 bases and J by 4 bases, and 14 bases separated the two germline ends. The CDR3 DNA is TGTGCCAGCAGTTTAATCGGGGGTAGGGGCTATGGCTACACCTTC. Its protein is CASSLIGGRGYGYTF.

V gene TRBV27 combines with J gene TRBJ2-1, with 7 bases matching TRBD1. Germline V lookup: CDR1 MNHEY, CDR2 SMNVEV (reference sequence). V trimming: 5 bases; J trimming: 6 bases; junction bases outside the gene matches: 10. The CDR3 is made up of 15 amino acids. The DNA for the CDR3 is TGTGCCAGCAGTCGGGACAGTGGCGGTATCAATGAGCAGTTCTTC. This encodes CASSRDSGGINEQFF.

This chain joins TRBV30 and TRBJ1-5; D perhaps matches TRBD1 (6 bases). The germline V gene encodes CDR1 GTSNPN and CDR2 SVGIG (reference sequence). The CDR3 consists of 15 residues. The germline V and J ends were trimmed by 0 bases and 3 bases, with 12 bases remaining between them. The CDR3 sequence is CAWSVSGGLNQPQHF. CDR3 DNA sequence: TGTGCCTGGAGTGTTTCCGGGGGGCTCAATCAGCCCCAGCATTTT.

This clone showed up just once. The genes are TRBV7-9 and TRBJ2-7; 8 bases agree with TRBD1. Germline CDR1 SEHNR, CDR2 FQNEAQ (reference sequence). Losses at the gene ends were 4 bases for V and 4 bases for J; bases not matched to a gene: 12. This CDR3 contains 16 residues. CDR3 amino acids: CASSSDTGTGQYEQYF. CDR3 sequence (DNA): TGTGCCAGCAGCTCGGACACCGGGACAGGTCAATACGAGCAGTACTTC.

The chain recombines TRBV7-9 with TRBJ2-7; perhaps TRBD2 as D (6 bases). This CDR3 is 17 amino acids long. V was clipped by 1 base and J by 1 base, with 17 bases between them. Germline V gene lookup returns CDR1 SEHNR and CDR2 FQNEAQ (reference sequence). The CDR3 is CASSLEIRRVFSYEQYF. CDR3 DNA sequence: TGTGCCAGCAGCTTAGAGATCAGGAGGGTCTTTTCCTACGAGCAGTACTTC.

The chain links TRBV5-5 to TRBJ1-2; possibly TRBD1 for D (6 bases). This CDR3 comprises 15 residues. Trimming took 0 bases from V and 0 from J, leaving 9 bases between them. Looked up from germline, CDR1 is SGHKS and CDR2 is YYEKEE (reference sequence). The CDR3 DNA sequence: TGTGCCAGCAGCTTGGGGACAGATACTAACTATGGCTACACCTTC. Translating it yields CASSLGTDTNYGYTF.

The CDR3 loop is CASSPRTGNQPQHF. The CDR3 DNA is TGTGCCAGCAGTCCAAGGACAGGCAATCAGCCCCAGCATTTT. This rearrangement joins TRBV27 to TRBJ1-5, with a possible D match to TRBD1 (6 bases). Germline loops: CDR1 MNHEY, CDR2 SMNVEV (reference sequence). There are 14 residues in the CDR3. The germline V and J ends were trimmed by 5 bases and 2 bases, with 10 bases remaining between them.

This clone was picked up one time. This CDR3 is also generated by other DNA sequences in the sample. The chain combines TRBV5-4 with TRBJ2-7; 11 nucleotides align to TRBD2. J lost 1 base, V lost 0 bases, and 3 bases had no gene match. The CDR3 length is 16 residues. From germline, CDR1 is SGHNT and CDR2 YYREEE (reference sequence). CDR3 sequence: CASSLGGTSGSYEQYF. CDR3 bases: TGTGCCAGCAGCTTGGGGGGGACTAGCGGTTCCTACGAGCAGTACTTC.

V usage is TRBV4-3 and J usage is TRBJ2-7; TRBD2 might be the D (6 bases). Germline CDR1 LGHNA, CDR2 YSLEER. V dropped 0 bases and J dropped 5 bases, with 14 bases sitting between them. The CDR3 loop spans 15 amino acids. CDR3 amino acids: CASSQDHTGVNEQYF. Here the CDR3 DNA reads TGCGCCAGCAGCCAAGATCATACGGGAGTGAACGAGCAGTACTTC.

The chain links TRBV5-4 to TRBJ1-2; the match to TRBD1 covers 8 bases. V trimming: 5 bases; J trimming: 5 bases; junction bases outside the gene matches: 5. This CDR3 contains 13 residues. The germline V gene encodes CDR1 SGHNT and CDR2 YYREEE (reference sequence). The CDR3 sequence: CASRRTGGYGYTF. CDR3 nucleotide sequence: TGTGCCAGCAGAAGAACAGGGGGATATGGCTACACCTTC.

The chain has TRBV2 and TRBJ2-7; 7 bases fit TRBD2. The ends lost 4 bases at V and 3 bases at J; junction bases unmatched: 3. The CDR3 length is 13 residues. CDR1 is SNHLY, CDR2 FYNNEI, per germline. CDR3 nucleotides: TGTGCCAGCAGTGGGACTAGAAGCTACGAGCAGTACTTC. Its translation: CASSGTRSYEQYF. The complete variable domain, with remaining parts taken from reference TRBV2 and TRBJ2-7, reads EPEVTQTPSHQVTQMGQEVILRCVPISNHLYFYWYRQILGQKVEFLVSFYNNEISEKSEIFDDQFSVERPDGSNFTLKIRSTKLEDSAMYFCASSGTRSYEQYFGPGTRLTVT.

The chain is built from TRBV7-9 and TRBJ2-4; D possibly corresponds to TRBD1 (6 bases). Germline CDR1 reads SEHNR; CDR2 reads FQNEAQ (reference sequence). V dropped 4 bases and J dropped 1 base, with 14 bases sitting between them. This CDR3 has 16 residues. The CDR3 reads CASSSTGLLAKNIQYF. Here the CDR3 DNA reads TGTGCCAGCAGCTCCACAGGGCTTCTTGCCAAAAACATTCAGTACTTC. Full variable domain (rest looked up from reference TRBV7-9 and TRBJ2-4): DTGVSQNPRHKITKRGQNVTFRCDPISEHNRLYWYRQTLGQGPEFLTYFQNEAQLEKSRLLSDRFSAERPKGSFSTLEIQRTEQGDSAMYLCASSSTGLLAKNIQYFGAGTRLSVL.

Written as DNA, the CDR3 is TGTGCCAGCAGCCAAACAGAGAACACTGAAGCTTTCTTT. Its translation is CASSQTENTEAFF. This sequence joins TRBV4-2 and TRBJ1-1; no clear D gene. There are 13 residues in the CDR3. Germline loops: CDR1 LGHNA, CDR2 YNFKEQ. V lost 2 bases to trimming and J lost 1 base, with 5 bases between them.

This sequence joins TRBV7-8 and TRBJ2-7; 7 bases match TRBD1. The CDR3 sequence is 14 residues long. V shed 0 bases and J 2 bases; nucleotides not matched to a gene: 1. Germline-derived CDR1 and CDR2 are SGHVS and FQNEAQ. The CDR3 spells CASSLARGPYEQYF. The DNA of the CDR3 is TGTGCCAGCAGCTTAGCGAGGGGGCCCTACGAGCAGTACTTC.

The chain employs TRBV7-9 and TRBJ2-1; tentatively, D is TRBD1 (6 bases). V was clipped by 1 base and J by 9 bases, with 19 bases between them. There are 16 residues in the CDR3. Germline CDR1 reads SEHNR; CDR2 reads FQNEAQ (reference sequence). The DNA for the CDR3 is TGTGCCAGCAGCTTAGTAAGTACACAGGGCTCGGCTGAGCAGTTCTTC. Its protein is CASSLVSTQGSAEQFF.